Presented here are 30 T cell receptor beta chains from one specimen sequenced in a study of T-cell reconstitution after alpha-beta-depleted transplantation in children. This sample's TCRbeta library carried unique molecular identifier barcodes. TCRdb re-called the PCR reads through MiXCR, storing one row per CDR3 protein. The table has a few hundred thousand distinct CDR3 sequences, around 10% seen once. Material: PBMCs from the stem cell graft donor, obtained from the stem cell graft. Receptor source: a human donor who donated a stem cell graft to a child with acute lymphoblastic leukemia.

This clonotype was detected only a few times. This chain uses TRBV7-8 with TRBJ2-6; no clear D. V lost 1 base, J lost 4 bases, and 11 bases lay in between. CDR1 and CDR2 from the germline V gene are SGHVS and FQNEAQ. This CDR3 contains 16 residues. CDR3 nucleotides: TGTGCCAGCAGCTTAGGCCGACGTTTCGGGGCCAACGTCCTGACTTTC. As protein: CASSLGRRFGANVLTF.

This clonotype was counted ten times or more. The chain uses TRBV29-1 and TRBJ2-3; TRBD2 is a possible D gene (6 bases). Germline V CDR1 and CDR2: SQVTM, ANQGSEA. V lost 7 bases and J lost 1, with 15 bases in between. This CDR3 comprises 14 residues. The CDR3 sequence is CSALGEDGTDTQYF. CDR3 bases: TGCAGCGCTTTGGGGGAGGATGGCACAGATACGCAGTATTTT.

The rearrangement joins TRBV28 to TRBJ2-1; 9 nucleotides line up with TRBD2. Germline V lookup: CDR1 MDHEN, CDR2 SYDVKM. Trimming cost V 2 bases and J 7 bases; bases outside gene matches: 9. The CDR3 runs 16 residues. This chain's CDR3 is CASSLISGRGGNEQFF. CDR3 sequence (DNA): TGTGCCAGCAGTTTAATATCGGGGCGGGGGGGGAATGAGCAGTTCTTC.

The chain has TRBV5-4 and TRBJ2-3; tentative D call: TRBD1 (6 bases). The germline CDR1 and CDR2 sequences are SGHNT and YYREEE (reference sequence). The CDR3 runs 14 residues. Trimming took off 4 bases at V and 5 bases at J, with 14 bases between the two ends. As DNA, the CDR3 is TGTGCCAGCAGCCCCGAGACAGGACTAGATACGCAGTATTTT. As protein: CASSPETGLDTQYF.

In this sample, this clonotype turned up a few times. The chain has TRBV12-3 or TRBV12-4 and TRBJ1-4; D is undetermined. Between the trimmed V and J ends, which lost 3 bases and 0 bases, there was a span of 5 bases. This CDR3 has 14 amino acids. CDR3 DNA sequence: TGTGCCAGCAGTTTGATGTCAACTAATGAAAAACTGTTTTTT. This sequence encodes CASSLMSTNEKLFF.

The chain is built from TRBV7-9 and TRBJ1-2; weak D call: TRBD1 (6 bases). This CDR3 region has 14 residues. Germline values: CDR1 SEHNR, CDR2 FQNEAQ (reference sequence). Trimming pared 2 bases from V and 3 bases from J, leaving 10 bases between. The CDR3 nucleotides are TGTGCCAGCAGCTTACTAGGGGGAGACTATGGCTACACCTTC. Residues: CASSLLGGDYGYTF.

The CDR3 bases are TGTGCCAGCAGTTACTCGAGGACGGCGGTATTTGGGGATACGCAGTATTTT. Translated, it gives CASSYSRTAVFGDTQYF. The V call is TRBV6-2 or TRBV6-3, the J call TRBJ2-3; no reliable D call. The CDR3 is made up of 17 amino acids. Trimming took 0 bases from V and 6 from J, leaving 19 bases between them. The germline V gene has CDR1 MNHEY and CDR2 SVGEGT.

This clonotype was observed many times. J is TRBJ1-6 and V is TRBV7-9; TRBD1 matches at 7 bases. CDR1 and CDR2 (germline): SEHNR, FQNEAQ (reference sequence). CDR3 length: 15 amino acids. V shed 4 bases, J shed 7 bases, and the junction held 7 bases outside the gene matches. This chain's CDR3 is CASSSMTGRNSPLHF. CDR3 bases: TGTGCCAGCAGCTCCATGACAGGGCGGAATTCACCCCTCCACTTT.

The rearrangement joins TRBV20-1 to TRBJ1-2; tentative D call: TRBD1 (5 bases). Germline values: CDR1 DFQATT, CDR2 SNEGSKA (reference sequence). The CDR3 consists of 12 residues. CDR3 in amino acids: CKGTGGNYGYTF. The CDR3 DNA reads as TGCAAGGGGACGGGCGGGAACTATGGCTACACCTTC.

This clonotype has more than one count but fewer than ten. The chain has TRBV4-2 and TRBJ2-2; D possibly corresponds to TRBD1 (6 bases). Germline V lookup: CDR1 LGHNA, CDR2 YNFKEQ. V was trimmed by 4 bases and J by 2 bases, leaving 23 bases between them. This CDR3 has 19 amino acids. The CDR3 region is CASSPQPGSTGLNTGELFF. Written as DNA, the CDR3 is TGTGCCAGCAGCCCCCAACCCGGATCGACAGGCCTCAACACCGGGGAGCTGTTTTTT.

This clonotype was counted at least ten times. This chain links TRBV20-1 with TRBJ1-1; D perhaps matches TRBD1 (5 bases). The V end was cut by 3 bases, the J end by 1 base, with 18 bases between. The CDR3 runs 16 residues. Germline V gene lookup returns CDR1 DFQATT and CDR2 SNEGSKA (reference sequence). The CDR3 sequence is CSASRGNWDGNTEAFF. In DNA form, the CDR3 reads TGCAGTGCTAGTAGGGGAAATTGGGACGGGAACACTGAAGCTTTCTTT.

In this sample, this clonotype turned up a few times. With a much larger clone just one base away, this may be a read error. The V call is TRBV5-1, the J call TRBJ1-1, with a weak D call TRBD1 (6 bases). CDR1 and CDR2 (germline): SGHRS, YFSETQ. With 0 bases removed from V and 1 base from J, the gap between germline ends came to 7 bases. The CDR3 sequence is 14 residues long. CDR3 sequence (DNA): TGCGCCAGCAGCTTGGCACAGGGGAACACTGAAGCTTTCTTT. It is translated as CASSLAQGNTEAFF.

This rearrangement joins TRBV12-3 or TRBV12-4 to TRBJ2-1; 11 nucleotides line up with TRBD2. This CDR3 is 13 amino acids long. Trimming cost V 7 bases and J 8 bases; bases outside gene matches: 4. In DNA, the CDR3 is TGTGCCAGCAAACCGGGACTAGCGGATGAGCAGTTCTTC. This gives the protein CASKPGLADEQFF.

This clonotype was counted between two and nine times. This chain links TRBV2 with TRBJ1-2; the D is unclear. Germline V lookup: CDR1 SNHLY, CDR2 FYNNEI. Deletions cut 2 bases from V and 13 bases from J, with 11 bases between. The CDR3 is made up of 11 amino acids. The CDR3 spells CASSETAPITF. The CDR3 DNA follows: TGTGCCAGCAGTGAAACGGCCCCCATCACCTTC.

The chain joins TRBV29-1 to TRBJ2-2; D uncertain. CDR1 and CDR2 (germline): SQVTM, ANQGSEA. The V end lost 4 bases, the J end lost 5 bases, and 5 bases lay between the germline ends. The CDR3 spans 11 residues. The CDR3 loop is CSVAWTGELFF. The CDR3 nucleotides read TGCAGCGTTGCCTGGACCGGGGAGCTGTTTTTT.

This clonotype was counted a few times. The rearrangement uses TRBV12-3 or TRBV12-4 and TRBJ1-2; D may be TRBD1 (5 bases). The ends were cut back, 6 bases at V and 2 bases at J, with 13 bases in the middle. The CDR3 consists of 14 residues. CDR3 in amino acids: CASRPLGANYGYTF. CDR3 in DNA: TGTGCCAGCAGGCCTCTCGGGGCGAACTATGGCTACACCTTC.

This clonotype was observed a handful of times. The chain links TRBV4-3 to TRBJ2-1, with 7 bases fitting TRBD2. The CDR3 spans 17 residues. Germline lookup yields CDR1 LGHNA and CDR2 YSLEER. J gave up 5 bases and V 0 bases, and 10 bases lay outside the gene matches. The CDR3 DNA sequence: TGCGCCAGCAGCCAAGATCTTACCCCGGGAGGCCACAATGAGCAGTTCTTC. This translates into CASSQDLTPGGHNEQFF.

The chain carries TRBV7-9 and TRBJ2-7; tentative D call: TRBD1 (5 bases). The CDR3 is 12 residues long. Per germline, CDR1 SEHNR and CDR2 FQNEAQ (reference sequence). Between the trimmed V and J ends, which lost 6 bases and 2 bases, there was a span of 8 bases. CDR3 region: CASRAGPYEQYF. The CDR3, as DNA: TGTGCCAGCAGGGCAGGGCCCTACGAGCAGTACTTC.

This clonotype occurred a few times. The chain is built from TRBV20-1 and TRBJ2-4; D may match TRBD1 or TRBD2 (5 bases each). The CDR3 has 14 amino acids. Between the trimmed V and J ends, which lost 3 bases and 2 bases, there was a span of 11 bases. Germline-derived CDR1 and CDR2 are DFQATT and SNEGSKA (reference sequence). The CDR3 loop reads CSASPPGPKNIQYF. In DNA, the CDR3 is TGCAGTGCTAGCCCCCCGGGGCCCAAAAACATTCAGTACTTC.

This clonotype was detected many times. The V and J genes are TRBV12-3 or TRBV12-4 and TRBJ2-7; 8 bases match TRBD2. This CDR3 contains 14 residues. V lost 6 bases and J lost 6; bases outside the gene matches: 10. The CDR3 protein is CASSFTSGGGEQYF. The CDR3 DNA is TGTGCCAGCAGCTTCACTAGCGGAGGCGGCGAGCAGTACTTC.

This clonotype was seen repeatedly, ten times or more. The chain recombines TRBV6-4 with TRBJ2-2; D gene uncertain. The V end was cut by 2 bases, the J end by 0 bases, with 1 base between. From germline, CDR1 is MRHNA and CDR2 SNTAGT. The CDR3 is made up of 13 amino acids. CDR3 in amino acids: CASSDANTGELFF. The CDR3 DNA is TGTGCCAGCAGTGACGCGAACACCGGGGAGCTGTTTTTT.

The gene calls are TRBV29-1 and TRBJ2-1; possible D gene TRBD1, 5 bases. This CDR3 comprises 16 residues. Germline assignment: CDR1 SQVTM and CDR2 ANQGSEA. V shed 4 bases and J shed 3 bases, with 19 bases lying between them. The CDR3 sequence is CSVVSLWQGFYNEQFF. In nucleotides, the CDR3 is TGCAGCGTTGTGTCTCTCTGGCAGGGCTTCTACAATGAGCAGTTCTTC.

This clonotype has a count of ten or more. The CDR3 is CASSSRGANEKLFF. The CDR3 DNA is TGTGCCAGCAGTTCCAGGGGGGCTAATGAAAAACTGTTTTTT. The chain is built from TRBV12-3 or TRBV12-4 and TRBJ1-4; 7 bases match TRBD1. The CDR3 covers 14 residues. The ends lost 4 bases at V and 3 bases at J; junction bases unmatched: 2.

In this sample, this clonotype turned up many times. The J gene is TRBJ2-1, the V gene TRBV7-9; 11 bases are shared with TRBD2. V trimming: 5 bases; J trimming: 3 bases; junction bases outside the gene matches: 9. This CDR3 has 17 amino acids. CDR1 and CDR2 (germline): SEHNR, FQNEAQ (reference sequence). CDR3: CASSPLPGLADYNEQFF. CDR3 nucleotide sequence: TGTGCCAGCAGCCCCTTACCGGGACTAGCGGACTACAATGAGCAGTTCTTC.

This clonotype was counted a few times. CDR3 sequence: CASSPSAGAYEQYF. In DNA form, the CDR3 reads TGTGCCAGCAGCCCCTCAGCGGGTGCCTACGAGCAGTACTTC. The chain has TRBV7-9 and TRBJ2-7; tentative D call: TRBD2 (6 bases). This CDR3 has 14 residues. Trimming left V 5 bases short and J 2 bases short, with 13 bases between. The germline gives CDR1 SEHNR, CDR2 FQNEAQ (reference sequence).

This clonotype has only a few counts. The chain has TRBV7-2 and TRBJ2-3, with D possibly being TRBD2 (5 bases). CDR1 and CDR2 from the germline V gene are SGHTA and FQGNSA. The CDR3 covers 15 residues. Trimming cost V 3 bases and J 5 bases, with 15 bases left between them. CDR3 sequence (DNA): TGTGCCAGCAGCTTTTCGGCGGGCTCGGGAGATACGCAGTATTTT. Translated, it gives CASSFSAGSGDTQYF.

This chain uses TRBV10-1 with TRBJ2-5; the match to TRBD1 covers 7 bases. The CDR3 is 16 amino acids. The germline gives CDR1 WNHNN, CDR2 SYGVQD (reference sequence). Unmatched junction bases numbered 7, after V lost 2 bases and J lost 1 base. The CDR3 sequence: CASSEGTAAGQETQYF. CDR3 in DNA: TGCGCCAGCAGTGAGGGGACAGCGGCGGGCCAAGAGACCCAGTACTTC.

Notes on this clonotype: A much larger clone lies a single base off, so this may be a read error. The CDR3 end shows no conserved phenylalanine or tryptophan, and so a read error is likely. The chain links TRBV12-3 or TRBV12-4 to TRBJ2-1; 14 positions match TRBD2. This CDR3 region has 16 residues. V was clipped by 6 bases and J by 8 bases; unmatched bases: 9. The CDR3: CASSLTSGRGFDEQFL. The CDR3 region has the DNA TGTGCCAGCAGCCTGACTAGCGGGAGGGGGTTCGATGAGCAGTTCTTG.

The chain links TRBV5-6 to TRBJ1-5; no definite D call. V lost 0 bases and J lost 5, with 6 bases in between. The CDR3 loop spans 13 amino acids. Germline loops: CDR1 SGHDT, CDR2 YYEEEE. CDR3 bases: TGTGCCAGCAGCTTGGGGGGTTATCAGCCCCAGCATTTT. Its translation is CASSLGGYQPQHF.

V and J are TRBV4-3 and TRBJ2-3; TRBD2 is a possible D gene (6 bases). V was clipped by 0 bases and J by 4 bases, with 14 bases between them. CDR3 length equals 16 residues. Germline V lookup: CDR1 LGHNA, CDR2 YSLEER. CDR3 protein: CASSQETSSDSDTQYF. Written as DNA, the CDR3 is TGCGCCAGCAGCCAAGAGACTAGTTCGGACTCAGATACGCAGTATTTT.